Sequencing of this TCR beta chain was carried out in a study of blood T cell repertoires in COVID-19. About the research overall: Spain, Italy and the United States supplied samples that represented acute and convalescent COVID-19. PBMCs, B-cell-depleted T cells, or T cells provided the cDNA or gDNA that made up the material.

Seattle's enrolled individuals joined amid active infection and were then monitored longitudinally. V lost 1 base and J lost 6, with 9 bases in between. The germline V gene has CDR1 SGHDN and CDR2 FVKESK. The CDR3 has 13 amino acids. Sequencing used immunoSEQ multiplex PCR; TCRdb keeps in-frame clones, though not all of them. The table has about 140,000 clones, about 85% seen once. The sequenced material came from peripheral blood. This receptor was taken from a human donor with COVID-19, enrolled during active disease. The donor label of this sample is uncertain. V is TRBV14 and J is TRBJ2-5; maybe TRBD2 (6 bases). CDR3 region: CASSQVGGKTQYF. The CDR3, as DNA: TGTGCCAGCAGCCAAGTGGGGGGAAAGACCCAGTACTTC.